This TCR beta chain is from a study of CD8 T cells in Susac syndrome. Germline V lookup: CDR1 DFQATT, CDR2 SNEGSKA (reference sequence). This CDR3 is 15 amino acids long. V was clipped by 4 bases and J by 0 bases; unmatched bases: 9. After extraction with the RNeasy kit, about 0.45 to 1 ug of the RNA was reverse transcribed using random hexamers. TCRdb used MiXCR to reprocess the immunoSEQ multiplex PCR reads, holding one entry per CDR3 protein. The table records about 80,000 distinct CDR3 sequences, roughly 93% of them present only once. Sequenced: CD8+ T cells from PBMCs. The sequence came from a human donor in good health. The chain couples TRBV20-1 to TRBJ2-7; 7 nucleotides agree with TRBD2. This chain's CDR3 is CSATLAGPSSYEQYF. The CDR3 DNA is TGCAGTGCTACTTTAGCGGGTCCGAGCTCCTACGAGCAGTACTTC.